A single sample is the source of the 32 T cell receptor beta chains below, sequenced in a study of OX40 agonist ivuxolimab in advanced cancers. TCRdb's table, derived via immunoSEQ multiplex PCR, lists solely in-frame clones and lacks some. The sample lists about 14,000 clones, about four fifths occurring once. The sample was CD4+ or CD8+ T cells sorted from blood, taken in a trial of the OX40 agonist ivuxolimab. These receptors were taken from an adult with an advanced solid tumor such as melanoma, head and neck, liver or kidney cancer.

J is TRBJ2-7 and V is TRBV9; TRBD2 agrees at 10 bases. V gave up 2 bases and J gave up 3 bases; unmatched junction bases: 17. From germline, CDR1 is SGDLS and CDR2 YYNGEE. CDR3 length: 19 residues. The CDR3 region is CASSVSTGVVAGGLYEQYF. In DNA form, the CDR3 reads TGTGCCAGCAGCGTTTCGACAGGGGTAGTAGCGGGAGGACTCTACGAGCAGTACTTC.

The chain carries TRBV6-1 and TRBJ2-1; D is undetermined. Trimming removed 7 bases at V and 3 bases at J, with 7 bases between. The V gene's germline CDR1 is MNHNS and CDR2 SASEGT. The CDR3 totals 12 residues. The CDR3 nucleotides are TGTGCCAGCAATTGGAACTACAATGAGCAGTTCTTC. Its translation is CASNWNYNEQFF.

The chain uses TRBV19 and TRBJ2-7, with TRBD2 matching over 7 bases. Germline CDR1 and CDR2: LNHDA and SQIVND (reference sequence). V lost 7 bases to trimming and J lost 0 bases; unmatched junction nucleotides: 6. The CDR3 loop spans 14 amino acids. The CDR3 spells CASTTGTNSYEQYF. CDR3 coding DNA: TGTGCCAGTACCACCGGGACTAACTCCTACGAGCAGTACTTC.

The V and J genes are TRBV27 and TRBJ1-2; D remains ambiguous. This CDR3 has 11 residues. Trimming removed 6 bases at V and 8 bases at J, with 10 bases between. Germline V CDR1 and CDR2: MNHEY, SMNVEV (reference sequence). CDR3 sequence: CASRNADGYTF. The CDR3 bases are TGTGCCAGCAGAAATGCAGACGGCTACACCTTC.

The chain recombines TRBV27 with TRBJ2-7; 7 bases map to TRBD2. The ends lost 2 bases at V and 5 bases at J; junction bases unmatched: 3. Germline lookup yields CDR1 MNHEY and CDR2 SMNVEV (reference sequence). The CDR3 covers 13 residues. The CDR3 is CASSLTSVHEQYF. CDR3 DNA: TGTGCCAGCAGTTTAACTAGCGTCCACGAGCAGTACTTC.

The J gene is TRBJ2-5, the V gene TRBV6-5, with TRBD2 matching over 8 bases. V was pared by 7 bases and J by 4 bases, with 8 bases of the junction left unmatched. The CDR3 is made up of 14 amino acids. The germline V gene encodes CDR1 MNHEY and CDR2 SVGAGI. The CDR3 DNA sequence: TGTGCCAGCACCCCGGGGGGGAATCGAGAGACCCAGTACTTC. Encoded protein: CASTPGGNRETQYF.

The chain employs TRBV18 and TRBJ2-7; D is possibly TRBD1 or TRBD2 (5 bases each). The CDR3 is 13 residues long. Per germline, CDR1 KGHSH and CDR2 LQKENI. V was trimmed by 3 bases and J by 10 bases, leaving 16 bases between them. The CDR3 sequence: CASSPGAGKDQYF. CDR3 coding DNA: TGTGCCAGCTCACCCGGGGCAGGGAAGGATCAGTACTTC.

CDR3 bases: TGTGCCAGCACTTGGACTAGCGGGAGTTCAGATACGCAGTATTTT. It encodes CASTWTSGSSDTQYF. The chain combines TRBV6-1 with TRBJ2-3; 13 bases are shared with TRBD2. Trimming cost V 7 bases and J 4 bases; bases outside gene matches: 5. The CDR3 contains 15 residues. Germline CDR1 reads MNHNS; CDR2 reads SASEGT.

The rearrangement links TRBV4-1 to TRBJ2-2, with D hard to call. V was trimmed by 2 bases and J by 4 bases, leaving 8 bases between them. In germline, CDR1 is MGHRA, CDR2 YSYEKL. CDR3 length: 14 amino acids. The CDR3 reads CASSQTGLTGELFF. The DNA of the CDR3 is TGCGCCAGCAGCCAAACGGGCCTCACCGGGGAGCTGTTTTTT.

This clone showed up just a few times. V gene TRBV29-1 combines with J gene TRBJ1-1, with D uncertain. Germline V gene lookup returns CDR1 SQVTM and CDR2 ANQGSEA. This CDR3 has 12 amino acids. V dropped 3 bases and J dropped 6 bases, with 11 bases sitting between them. The CDR3 protein is CSVEEEIPEAFF. As DNA, the CDR3 is TGCAGCGTTGAGGAAGAGATCCCTGAAGCTTTCTTT.

This clone was found a few times. The chain employs TRBV27 and TRBJ1-1; weak D call: TRBD1 (5 bases). The CDR3 is 15 amino acids. Germline V gives CDR1 MNHEY, CDR2 SMNVEV (reference sequence). V lost 6 bases and J lost 0, with 14 bases in between. The CDR3 sequence is CASSSLKGLNTEAFF. CDR3 coding DNA: TGTGCCAGCAGCTCCTTAAAGGGGCTGAACACTGAAGCTTTCTTT.

The chain combines TRBV19 with TRBJ2-6, with D maybe TRBD1 (5 bases). This CDR3 comprises 16 residues. V was cut by 0 bases and J by 2 bases, with 8 bases left in between. In germline, CDR1 is LNHDA, CDR2 SQIVND (reference sequence). The CDR3 here is CASSIERGTGANVLTF. Here the CDR3 DNA reads TGTGCCAGTAGTATAGAAAGGGGTACTGGGGCCAACGTCCTGACTTTC.

This clone came up a few times. The chain joins TRBV4-2 to TRBJ2-3; TRBD2 matches at 8 bases. Trimming at V came to 0 bases and at J to 2 bases, leaving 7 bases not matched to a gene. This CDR3 contains 17 residues. Germline lookup yields CDR1 LGHNA and CDR2 YNFKEQ. The CDR3 sequence is CASSQDRSGGPTDTQYF. Written as DNA, the CDR3 is TGTGCCAGCAGCCAAGACAGGAGCGGGGGTCCCACAGATACGCAGTATTTT.

This clone was found a few times. This chain links TRBV29-1 with TRBJ1-1; 7 bases are shared with TRBD1. V was pared by 2 bases and J by 10 bases, with 4 bases of the junction left unmatched. The germline V gene has CDR1 SQVTM and CDR2 ANQGSEA. This CDR3 spans 11 amino acids. The DNA for the CDR3 is TGCAGCGTTGAAAAGGGGGCGATAGCTTTCTTT. It codes for CSVEKGAIAFF.

This chain connects TRBV9 to TRBJ2-7; 9 bases are shared with TRBD2. The germline V gene encodes CDR1 SGDLS and CDR2 YYNGEE. Unmatched junction bases numbered 8, after V lost 1 base and J lost 6 bases. The CDR3 runs 15 residues. The CDR3 loop reads CASSVRAGGLGEQYF. DNA for the CDR3: TGTGCCAGCAGCGTACGAGCGGGAGGCCTTGGCGAGCAGTACTTC. The full variable domain, in which reference TRBV9 and TRBJ2-7 provide the parts outside the CDR3, is DSGVTQTPKHLITATGQRVTLRCSPRSGDLSVYWYQQSLDQGLQFLIQYYNGEERAKGNILERFSAQQFPDLHSELNLSSLELGDSALYFCASSVRAGGLGEQYFGPGTRLTVT.

The chain couples TRBV7-9 to TRBJ2-7; D possibly corresponds to TRBD2 (5 bases). The germline V and J ends were trimmed by 3 bases and 4 bases, with 13 bases remaining between them. This CDR3 is built from 14 residues. Germline V gene sequence: CDR1 SEHNR, CDR2 FQNEAQ (reference sequence). CDR3 amino acids: CASSLDSARYEQYF. CDR3 DNA: TGTGCCAGCAGCTTGGACTCTGCGAGATACGAGCAGTACTTC.

This clone was counted between two and nine times. The rearrangement links TRBV10-1 to TRBJ2-7; D is undetermined. The germline V and J ends were trimmed by 4 bases and 5 bases, with 9 bases remaining between them. There are 12 residues in the CDR3. CDR1 and CDR2 (germline): WNHNN, SYGVQD (reference sequence). The chain's CDR3 is CASSVGGHEQYF. CDR3 coding DNA: TGCGCCAGCAGTGTTGGTGGCCACGAGCAGTACTTC.

The chain carries TRBV7-6 and TRBJ2-1, with D possibly called TRBD1 or TRBD2 (6 bases each). V was shortened by 0 bases and J by 2 bases, with 11 bases between the two germline ends. Germline V lookup: CDR1 SGHVS, CDR2 FNYEAQ. The CDR3 is made up of 16 amino acids. CDR3 sequence reads: CASSLAVGGTYNEQFF. CDR3 nucleotide sequence: TGTGCCAGCAGCTTAGCGGTCGGGGGCACCTACAATGAGCAGTTCTTC.

This clone occurred once. This sequence joins TRBV23-1 and TRBJ2-5; 8 bases agree with TRBD1. TRBV23-1 is an ORF for which the function is uncertain. CDR3 size: 14 residues. Unmatched junction bases numbered 4, after V lost 3 bases and J lost 4 bases. The CDR3 protein is CASSHQGARETQYF. CDR3 bases: TGCGCCAGCAGTCACCAGGGGGCCCGAGAGACCCAGTACTTC.

The chain has TRBV27 and TRBJ2-7, with a possible D match to TRBD1 (5 bases). V was pared by 6 bases and J by 1 base, with 10 bases between. This CDR3 spans 13 amino acids. Per the germline V gene, CDR1 is MNHEY and CDR2 is SMNVEV (reference sequence). CDR3 protein: CASRPQGSYEQYF. The CDR3 region has the DNA TGTGCCAGCAGGCCTCAGGGTTCCTACGAGCAGTACTTC.

V and J are TRBV25-1 and TRBJ2-5; TRBD1 agrees at 7 bases. Germline V CDR1 and CDR2: MGHDK, SYGVNS. Germline trimming cut 3 bases from V and 5 bases from J; bases unmatched to any gene: 12. The CDR3 totals 16 residues. The CDR3 is CASSEIQGIRQETQYF. The CDR3 region has the DNA TGTGCCAGCAGTGAGATACAGGGGATCAGACAGGAGACCCAGTACTTC. Full variable domain (rest looked up from reference TRBV25-1 and TRBJ2-5): EADIYQTPRYLVIGTGKKITLECSQTMGHDKMYWYQQDPGMELHLIHYSYGVNSTEKGDLSSESTVSRIRTEHFPLTLESARPSHTSQYLCASSEIQGIRQETQYFGPGTRLLVL.

V is TRBV6-1 and J is TRBJ2-7, with 10 bases that match TRBD1. V was clipped by 7 bases and J by 5 bases; unmatched bases: 11. There are 15 residues in the CDR3. Germline lookup yields CDR1 MNHNS and CDR2 SASEGT. The CDR3 here is CASNHSGTGDNEQYF. DNA for the CDR3: TGTGCCAGCAATCACTCCGGGACAGGGGACAACGAGCAGTACTTC.

This clone was seen just once. V and J are TRBV9 and TRBJ2-7, with 7 positions matching TRBD1. The trim removed 7 bases at V and 0 bases at J, leaving 7 bases unmatched. CDR3 length: 14 amino acids. Germline-derived CDR1 and CDR2 are SGDLS and YYNGEE. The CDR3 loop is CASSTGTDSYEQYF. CDR3 nucleotides: TGTGCCAGCTCCACCGGGACAGACTCCTACGAGCAGTACTTC.

This clone was recorded a few times. The genes are TRBV30 and TRBJ2-1; 10 bases are shared with TRBD2. This CDR3 has 15 residues. The V and J ends lost 0 bases and 4 bases, in that order; junction bases with no gene match: 3. Germline lookup yields CDR1 GTSNPN and CDR2 SVGIG (reference sequence). Written as DNA, the CDR3 is TGTGCCTGGAGTGTCGGACTAGCGGCTTACAATGAGCAGTTCTTC. Its translation is CAWSVGLAAYNEQFF.

The chain recombines TRBV7-8 with TRBJ2-3, with D possibly matching TRBD2 (6 bases). With 5 bases removed from V and 5 bases from J, the gap between germline ends came to 17 bases. The CDR3 contains 15 residues. Germline assignment: CDR1 SGHVS and CDR2 FQNEAQ. DNA for the CDR3: TGTGCCAGCAGCGCCGACCCCACTAGCCTAGATACGCAGTATTTT. It is translated as CASSADPTSLDTQYF.

This rearrangement joins TRBV9 to TRBJ2-5; D is ambiguous. CDR3 length: 14 residues. Germline CDR1 SGDLS, CDR2 YYNGEE. The V end lost 0 bases, the J end lost 3 bases, and 9 bases lay between the germline ends. CDR3 nucleotides: TGTGCCAGCAGCGTAGACTACATGGAAGAGACCCAGTACTTC. Amino acid sequence: CASSVDYMEETQYF. The whole variable domain, filled in from reference TRBV9 and TRBJ2-5, reads DSGVTQTPKHLITATGQRVTLRCSPRSGDLSVYWYQQSLDQGLQFLIQYYNGEERAKGNILERFSAQQFPDLHSELNLSSLELGDSALYFCASSVDYMEETQYFGPGTRLLVL.

There are a few counts of this clone. The chain uses TRBV29-1 and TRBJ1-2, with TRBD1 as a possible D gene (5 bases). The CDR3 totals 13 residues. CDR1 is SQVTM, CDR2 ANQGSEA, per germline. The V end was cut by 3 bases, the J end by 1 base, with 9 bases between. The CDR3 bases are TGCAGCGTTGATCAAGGGGATAACTATGGCTACACCTTC. This sequence encodes CSVDQGDNYGYTF. Supplemented by reference TRBV29-1 and TRBJ1-2, the full variable domain reads SAVISQKPSRDICQRGTSLTIQCQVDSQVTMMFWYRQQPGQSLTLIATANQGSEATYESGFVIDKFPISRPNLTFSTLTVSNMSPEDSSIYLCSVDQGDNYGYTFGSGTRLTVV.

The V call is TRBV2, the J call TRBJ2-7; 7 bases are a match to TRBD2. This CDR3 is 14 amino acids long. Trimming cost V 3 bases and J 5 bases; bases outside gene matches: 7. Germline V CDR1 and CDR2: SNHLY, FYNNEI. The CDR3 spells CASSEYAGADEQYF. CDR3 coding DNA: TGTGCCAGCAGTGAGTACGCGGGAGCGGACGAGCAGTACTTC.

The rearrangement links TRBV6-4 to TRBJ1-2, with no clear D. CDR3 length: 15 amino acids. Trimming shortened V by 3 bases and J by 4 bases, and 15 bases separated the two germline ends. CDR1 and CDR2 (germline): MRHNA, SNTAGT. The chain's CDR3 is CASSELGGSRYGYTF. Here the CDR3 DNA reads TGTGCCAGCAGTGAACTGGGAGGGTCTCGCTATGGCTACACCTTC.

The chain employs TRBV6-1 and TRBJ1-2; D is ambiguous. Germline lookup yields CDR1 MNHNS and CDR2 SASEGT. Trimming left V 0 bases short and J 6 bases short, with 14 bases between. The CDR3 is made up of 15 amino acids. The CDR3 DNA follows: TGTGCCAGCAGTGAAGCTCCCGAGGGATGGGATGGCTACACCTTC. Translating gives CASSEAPEGWDGYTF.

The chain couples TRBV9 to TRBJ2-3, with 12 bases matching TRBD2. The length of the CDR3 is 19 residues. The trim removed 5 bases at V and 0 bases at J, leaving 13 bases unmatched. The germline V gene has CDR1 SGDLS and CDR2 YYNGEE. CDR3 DNA: TGTGCCAGCAGTGGGCCGCTAGCGGGGGGGATCTCTAGCACAGATACGCAGTATTTT. This translates into CASSGPLAGGISSTDTQYF.

The chain recombines TRBV6-1 with TRBJ2-3; the match to TRBD1 covers 9 bases. The J segment lost 4 bases and the V segment lost 4 bases, leaving 6 bases of the junction unmatched. In germline, CDR1 is MNHNS, CDR2 SASEGT. There are 15 residues in the CDR3. The CDR3 DNA reads TGTGCCAGCAGTGGGGGACAGGGTGACGCAGATACGCAGTATTTT. Residues: CASSGGQGDADTQYF.